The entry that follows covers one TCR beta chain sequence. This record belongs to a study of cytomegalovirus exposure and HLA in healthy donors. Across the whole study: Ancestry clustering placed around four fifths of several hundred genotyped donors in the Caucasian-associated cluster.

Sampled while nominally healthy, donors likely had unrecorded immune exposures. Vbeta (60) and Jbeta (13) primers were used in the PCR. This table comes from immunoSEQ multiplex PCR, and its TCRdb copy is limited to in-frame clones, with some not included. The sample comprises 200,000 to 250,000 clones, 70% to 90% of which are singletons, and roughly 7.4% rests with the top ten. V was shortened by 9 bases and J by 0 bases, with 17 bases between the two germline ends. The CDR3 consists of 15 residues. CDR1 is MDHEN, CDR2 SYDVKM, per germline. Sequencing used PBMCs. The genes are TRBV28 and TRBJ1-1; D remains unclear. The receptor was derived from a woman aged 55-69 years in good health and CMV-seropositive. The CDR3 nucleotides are TGTGCCAGTATGGTCCTCGGGGAGGTGAACACTGAAGCTTTCTTT. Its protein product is CASMVLGEVNTEAFF.